One sample yielded the 21 T cell receptor beta chains listed below, sequenced in a study of regulatory T cells in long-lasting Graves disease. Described time point: newly diagnosed GD, antithyroid drugs for less than 3 months. Construction of the TCR library relied on RNA isolated from PBMCs. Through Arm-PCR of CDR3 regions and iRepertoire HTBI primers, TCR beta libraries were built. In TCRdb, the multiplex PCR reads were re-called with MiXCR into one record per CDR3 protein. Of 520,000 or so distinct CDR3 sequences in the sample, 12% were seen once. This sample was shared with a second study, whose subject was T cells in Graves' hyperthyroidism and ophthalmopathy.

Sequences were derived from peripheral blood mononuclear cells (PBMCs), sampled at new diagnosis, from a patient treated with antithyroid drugs. The receptors shown here come from a woman in her 30s with Graves disease.

This clonotype occurred many times. The chain couples TRBV10-2 to TRBJ1-4, with 9 bases matching TRBD1. The V and J ends lost 8 bases and 0 bases, in that order; junction bases with no gene match: 10. The CDR3 consists of 17 residues. Germline V gene lookup returns CDR1 WSHSY and CDR2 SAAADI. For the CDR3, the DNA is TGCGCCAGCGCTGACAGGGGGGCCGTTGCAACTAATGAAAAACTGTTTTTT. This encodes CASADRGAVATNEKLFF.

The chain employs TRBV5-1 and TRBJ2-7; 13 positions agree with TRBD2. Germline V gene lookup returns CDR1 SGHRS and CDR2 YFSETQ. V was clipped by 2 bases and J by 0 bases; unmatched bases: 2. CDR3 length equals 16 residues. The CDR3 loop is CASSFRTSGGSYEQYF. The CDR3, as DNA: TGCGCCAGCAGCTTCCGGACTAGCGGGGGCTCCTACGAGCAGTACTTC.

This clonotype was recorded at least ten times. V is TRBV27 and J is TRBJ2-5; TRBD2 is a possible D gene (6 bases). This CDR3 has 14 residues. Germline V CDR1 and CDR2: MNHEY, SMNVEV (reference sequence). The V end was cut by 5 bases, the J end by 4 bases, with 14 bases between. CDR3 coding DNA: TGTGCCAGCAGTCCCCAGACGGAGGGAGAGACCCAGTACTTC. Encoded protein: CASSPQTEGETQYF.

This clonotype was seen a few times. V and J are TRBV30 and TRBJ2-3; D could derive from TRBD1 or TRBD2 (5 bases each). The CDR3 loop spans 15 amino acids. Germline-derived CDR1 and CDR2 are GTSNPN and SVGIG (reference sequence). V gave up 2 bases and J gave up 1 base, with 13 bases separating them. The CDR3 loop is CAWSPGRVGTDTQYF. The CDR3 nucleotides are TGTGCCTGGAGTCCGGGACGAGTGGGCACAGATACGCAGTATTTT.

This clonotype came up many times. The chain couples TRBV19 to TRBJ2-1; 7 bases are a match to TRBD1. This CDR3 region has 16 residues. Looked up from germline, CDR1 is LNHDA and CDR2 is SQIVND (reference sequence). Trimming at V came to 2 bases and at J to 8 bases, leaving 12 bases not matched to a gene. The CDR3 loop reads CASSIRPGQLPYEQFF. CDR3 DNA sequence: TGTGCCAGTAGTATACGGCCGGGACAGTTACCTTATGAGCAGTTCTTC.

This clonotype was detected only a few times. The chain links TRBV11-3 to TRBJ2-7, with 7 bases aligning to TRBD1. CDR3 size: 16 residues. V trimming: 1 base; J trimming: 1 base; junction bases outside the gene matches: 7. The V gene's germline CDR1 is SGHNT and CDR2 YENEEA. The CDR3 DNA reads as TGTGCCAGCAGCTTAGGGACAGGCCGCTCATCCTACGAGCAGTACTTC. It yields the protein CASSLGTGRSSYEQYF.

This clonotype was recorded at least ten times. The V and J genes are TRBV6-5 and TRBJ1-1; D may be TRBD1 (6 bases). CDR1 is MNHEY and CDR2 is SVGAGI in the germline V gene. This CDR3 region has 14 residues. Trimming shortened V by 3 bases and J by 0 bases, and 8 bases separated the two germline ends. The CDR3 DNA reads as TGTGCCAGCAGTTATGGGGGGCTGAACACTGAAGCTTTCTTT. Amino acid sequence: CASSYGGLNTEAFF.

This clonotype was detected many times. The chain employs TRBV4-3 and TRBJ1-2; 9 bases align to TRBD1. The CDR3 has 16 residues. Germline lookup yields CDR1 LGHNA and CDR2 YSLEER. The trim removed 2 bases at V and 8 bases at J, leaving 12 bases unmatched. The chain's CDR3 is CASSQSWGQGYEGYTF. The CDR3, as DNA: TGCGCCAGCAGCCAATCGTGGGGACAGGGCTATGAGGGCTACACCTTC.

The table lists this clonotype with many counts. The chain is built from TRBV6-1 and TRBJ2-7; a possible D gene is TRBD2 (6 bases). Trimming removed 6 bases at V and 3 bases at J, with 9 bases between. The CDR3 is 12 amino acids. CDR1 is MNHNS, CDR2 SASEGT, per germline. The DNA for the CDR3 is TGTGCCAGCAGCGGGAGTAACTACGAGCAGTACTTC. Residues: CASSGSNYEQYF.

This clonotype was counted ten times or more. The V gene is TRBV24-1, the J gene TRBJ2-3; perhaps D is TRBD1 or TRBD2 (5 bases each). The germline gives CDR1 KGHDR, CDR2 SFDVKD. The CDR3 consists of 16 residues. V shed 0 bases and J shed 0 bases, with 9 bases lying between them. The DNA for the CDR3 is TGTGCCACCAGTGATTTGGGGACGGCTAGCACAGATACGCAGTATTTT. Protein product: CATSDLGTASTDTQYF.

Concerning this clonotype: A far more abundant clone sits one base away, making this likely a read error. The V call is TRBV12-3 or TRBV12-4, the J call TRBJ1-1, with 12 bases matching TRBD1. CDR3 length: 17 amino acids. The CDR3 spells CAGSKGQGARVNTEAFF. The DNA for the CDR3 is TGTGCCGGCAGTAAGGGACAGGGGGCACGAGTGAACACTGAAGCTTTCTTT.

Many counts were recorded for this clonotype. The gene calls are TRBV20-1 and TRBJ2-7; a weak D match, TRBD1 (6 bases). Per the germline V gene, CDR1 is DFQATT and CDR2 is SNEGSKA (reference sequence). CDR3 length: 15 amino acids. The V end lost 0 bases, the J end lost 3 bases, and 15 bases lay between the germline ends. The chain's CDR3 is CSARDTGSGNYEQYF. The DNA of the CDR3 is TGCAGTGCTAGAGATACAGGGTCTGGGAACTACGAGCAGTACTTC.

CDR3 loop: CASSYSAGLGRNTQYF. For the CDR3, the DNA is TGTGCCAGCAGTTACTCGGCGGGTTTAGGCAGAAATACGCAGTATTTT. This chain links TRBV6-5 with TRBJ2-3; weak D call: TRBD2 (5 bases). Trimming took off 0 bases at V and 7 bases at J, with 17 bases between the two ends. The CDR3 length is 16 residues. Germline V gene lookup returns CDR1 MNHEY and CDR2 SVGAGI.

This clonotype was picked up a small number of times. This chain uses TRBV7-2 with TRBJ2-6, with D possibly being TRBD1 (6 bases). The length of the CDR3 is 17 residues. From germline, CDR1 is SGHTA and CDR2 FQGNSA. V was cut by 7 bases and J by 0 bases, with 16 bases left in between. The CDR3 DNA follows: TGTGCCAGCACCAACAGGGAGTTCCTCTCTGGGGCCAACGTCCTGACTTTC. Encoded protein: CASTNREFLSGANVLTF.

This clonotype has ten or more counts. This chain joins TRBV7-3 and TRBJ2-1; tentative D call: TRBD2 (6 bases). The length of the CDR3 is 15 residues. Trimming shortened V by 0 bases and J by 2 bases, and 8 bases separated the two germline ends. The V gene's germline CDR1 is SGHTA and CDR2 FQGTGA. As DNA, the CDR3 is TGTGCCAGCAGCTTAACTAGCGGTACCTACAATGAGCAGTTCTTC. It encodes CASSLTSGTYNEQFF.

This clonotype was seen at least ten times. The chain links TRBV19 to TRBJ2-3, with D uncertain. The ends were cut back, 5 bases at V and 5 bases at J, with 14 bases in the middle. This CDR3 comprises 14 residues. The V gene's germline CDR1 is LNHDA and CDR2 SQIVND (reference sequence). The CDR3 here is CASSASWGVDTQYF. CDR3 coding DNA: TGTGCCAGTAGTGCAAGCTGGGGTGTAGATACGCAGTATTTT.

This clonotype was counted between two and nine times. This rearrangement joins TRBV7-9 to TRBJ1-2; D is uncertain. Trimming pared 5 bases from V and 6 bases from J, leaving 7 bases between. The CDR3 has 11 amino acids. Germline V gene lookup returns CDR1 SEHNR and CDR2 FQNEAQ (reference sequence). The CDR3, as DNA: TGTGCCAGCAGCGCGAGTGATGGCTACACCTTC. This sequence encodes CASSASDGYTF.

This clonotype was counted ten times or more. The V gene is TRBV14, the J gene TRBJ2-3; D might be TRBD2 (6 bases). Between the trimmed V and J ends, which lost 3 bases and 0 bases, there was a span of 10 bases. The CDR3 consists of 15 residues. Germline V gene lookup returns CDR1 SGHDN and CDR2 FVKESK. The CDR3 here is CASSHGGPSTDTQYF. CDR3 nucleotide sequence: TGTGCCAGCAGCCACGGGGGACCTAGCACAGATACGCAGTATTTT.

This clonotype turned up a few times. The junction shows a germline mismatch at one end, possibly a read error. The chain uses TRBV18 and TRBJ1-2, with D tentatively TRBD1 (6 bases). CDR3 size: 17 residues. Germline loops: CDR1 KGHSH, CDR2 LQKENI. In nucleotides, the CDR3 is TGTGCCAACTCACCATTCTCGACAGGTGGCGGGATAGAAGGCTACACCTTC. Translated, it gives CANSPFSTGGGIEGYTF.

This clonotype has a handful of counts. The J gene is TRBJ2-7, the V gene TRBV5-1; no clear D gene. CDR1 and CDR2 from the germline V gene are SGHRS and YFSETQ. This CDR3 comprises 15 residues. V shed 0 bases and J shed 5 bases, with 15 bases lying between them. CDR3 protein: CASSLGVVQWNEQYF. CDR3 DNA sequence: TGCGCCAGCAGCTTGGGAGTAGTCCAATGGAACGAGCAGTACTTC.

The chain uses TRBV2 and TRBJ2-3, with 10 bases matching TRBD2. The length of the CDR3 is 15 residues. J lost 4 bases, V lost 2 bases, and 3 bases had no gene match. Germline loops: CDR1 SNHLY, CDR2 FYNNEI. CDR3 residues: CASSETSGVSDTQYF. The CDR3 DNA reads as TGTGCCAGCAGTGAAACTAGCGGGGTCTCAGATACGCAGTATTTT.